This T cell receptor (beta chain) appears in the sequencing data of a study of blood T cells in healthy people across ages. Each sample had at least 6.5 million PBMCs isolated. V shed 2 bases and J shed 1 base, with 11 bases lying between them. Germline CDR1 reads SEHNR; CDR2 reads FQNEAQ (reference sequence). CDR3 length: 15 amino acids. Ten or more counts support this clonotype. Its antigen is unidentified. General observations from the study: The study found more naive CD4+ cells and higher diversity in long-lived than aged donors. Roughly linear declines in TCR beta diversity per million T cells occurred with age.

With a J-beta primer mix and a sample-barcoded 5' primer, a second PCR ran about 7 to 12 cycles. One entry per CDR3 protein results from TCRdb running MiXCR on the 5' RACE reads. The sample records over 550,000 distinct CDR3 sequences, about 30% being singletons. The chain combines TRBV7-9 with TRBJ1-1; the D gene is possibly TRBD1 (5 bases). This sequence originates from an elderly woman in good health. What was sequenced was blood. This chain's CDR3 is CASSLFQGTNTEAFF. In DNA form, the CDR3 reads TGTGCCAGCAGCTTATTTCAGGGTACGAACACTGAAGCTTTCTTT.